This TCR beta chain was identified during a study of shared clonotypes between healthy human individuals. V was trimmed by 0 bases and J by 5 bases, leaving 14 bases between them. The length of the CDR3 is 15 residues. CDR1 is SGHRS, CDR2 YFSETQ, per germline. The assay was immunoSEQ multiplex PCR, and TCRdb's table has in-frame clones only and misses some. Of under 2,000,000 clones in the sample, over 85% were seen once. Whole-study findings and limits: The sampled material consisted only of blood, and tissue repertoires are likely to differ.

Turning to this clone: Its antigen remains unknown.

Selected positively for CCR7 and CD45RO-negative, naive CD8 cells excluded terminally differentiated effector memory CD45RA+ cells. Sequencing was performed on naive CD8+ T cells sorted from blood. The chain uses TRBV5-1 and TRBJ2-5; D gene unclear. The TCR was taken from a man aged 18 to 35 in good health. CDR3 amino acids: CASSLAPSRRETQYF. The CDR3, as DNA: TGCGCCAGCAGCTTGGCCCCGAGCCGCCGGGAGACCCAGTACTTC.